The 19 T cell receptor beta chains below were found in one sample sequenced in a study of blood T cell repertoires in COVID-19. Profiling relied on immunoSEQ multiplex PCR, and the TCRdb table lists in-frame clones only, not all of them. The sample lists tens of thousands of clones, approximately 85% occurring once. The specimen sequenced was peripheral blood. Receptors originate from a human donor in a cohort sampled during active COVID-19.

A note on this clone: Sequence at one end of the junction differs from germline and may be a read error. The V call is TRBV28, the J call TRBJ1-2, with 7 bases lining up with TRBD1. Germline lookup yields CDR1 MDHEN and CDR2 SYDVKM. The length of the CDR3 is 13 residues. Written as DNA, the CDR3 is TGTGCCAGCAGACCTGGGACAGTCTATGGCCACACCTTC. Protein: CASRPGTVYGHTF.

The rearrangement joins TRBV6-1 to TRBJ2-7, with 9 bases fitting TRBD1. The CDR3 runs 15 residues. The trim removed 2 bases at V and 4 bases at J, leaving 6 bases unmatched. Germline CDR1 and CDR2: MNHNS and SASEGT. CDR3 DNA sequence: TGTGCCAGCAGTGAAATGGGGACAGGGATTTACGAGCAGTACTTC. It is translated as CASSEMGTGIYEQYF.

With regard to this clone: A read error may produce the germline difference seen at one junction end. V is TRBV6-5 and J is TRBJ2-6; possible D gene TRBD2, 5 bases. The CDR3 is made up of 16 amino acids. Germline CDR1 and CDR2: MNHEY and SVGAGI. The CDR3 reads CASSYYRGTGANVLTF. CDR3 in DNA: TGTGCCAGCAGCTACTACCGGGGAACTGGGGCCAACGTCCTGACTTTC.

The V and J genes are TRBV5-1 and TRBJ1-1; D unresolved. The CDR3 extends over 13 amino acids. CDR1 is SGHRS, CDR2 YFSETQ, per germline. V lost 4 bases, J lost 1 base, and 8 bases lay in between. CDR3: CASSNDKNTEAFF. Written as DNA, the CDR3 is TGCGCCAGCAGCAATGACAAGAACACTGAAGCTTTCTTT.

The CDR3 DNA reads as TGTGCCAGCAGCCCCCGAGGTAGTGGCTCCTACAATGAGCAGTTCTTC. It yields the protein CASSPRGSGSYNEQFF. The V gene is TRBV7-9, the J gene TRBJ2-1; no clear D. V lost 5 bases, J lost 0 bases, and 14 bases lay in between. The CDR3 length is 16 residues. The germline V gene has CDR1 SEHNR and CDR2 FQNEAQ (reference sequence).

The chain carries TRBV19 and TRBJ2-7; 13 bases map to TRBD2. The ends lost 5 bases at V and 6 bases at J; junction bases unmatched: 4. Germline V gene data show CDR1 as LNHDA and CDR2 as SQIVND (reference sequence). The CDR3 spans 14 residues. CDR3 sequence (DNA): TGTGCCAGTAGTCTAAGACTAGCGGGGGGCGAGCAGTACTTC. Protein product: CASSLRLAGGEQYF.

This clone was counted only a few times. This chain links TRBV6-5 with TRBJ2-2; D perhaps matches TRBD2 (5 bases). CDR3 size: 14 residues. Germline-derived CDR1 and CDR2 are MNHEY and SVGAGI. Trimming stripped 8 bases from V and 0 bases from J, with 10 bases between. CDR3 sequence (DNA): TGTGCCAGCGTCTTCGGGACGAACACCGGGGAGCTGTTTTTT. This codes for CASVFGTNTGELFF.

The J gene is TRBJ1-1, the V gene TRBV10-2; D call uncertain. Trimming took 2 bases from V and 10 from J, leaving 11 bases between them. Germline lookup yields CDR1 WSHSY and CDR2 SAAADI. CDR3 length equals 12 residues. CDR3 nucleotides: TGCGCCAGCAGTGAGAGGAGGGTAGGAGCTTTCTTT. Translation gives CASSERRVGAFF.

V gene TRBV5-1 combines with J gene TRBJ1-6; 12 positions match TRBD1. Germline loops: CDR1 SGHRS, CDR2 YFSETQ. CDR3 length: 16 residues. With 0 bases clipped from V and 10 bases from J, the junction kept 5 bases outside the gene matches. DNA of the CDR3: TGCGCCAGCAGCTTGGAGGGACAGGGGGCGCAGTCACCCCTCCACTTT. It translates to CASSLEGQGAQSPLHF.

In the case of this clone: Germline and junction disagree at one end, which may indicate a read error. At the DNA level, this CDR3 is encoded by other sequences in the same sample as well. The chain uses TRBV7-9 and TRBJ2-3; 7 bases fit TRBD2. The CDR3 has 14 residues. Germline V gene lookup returns CDR1 SEHNR and CDR2 FQNEAQ (reference sequence). The CDR3 DNA follows: TGTGCCAGCAGCCCTAGGGCTAGCGGAGATACGCAATATTTT. Translation: CASSPRASGDTQYF.

The chain joins TRBV21-1 to TRBJ2-2; TRBD2, as called in the table, went unchecked against the DNA. TRBV21-1 is a recognized pseudogene. This CDR3 region has 16 residues. The CDR3 DNA reads as TGTGCCAGCAGCAAAGTCTGCCAGCGGAACACCGGGGAGCTGTTTTTT. This translates into CASSKVCQRNTGELFF.

This clone has a single count. The rearrangement uses TRBV3-1 (or the pseudogene TRBV3-2) and TRBJ1-2; the D gene is possibly TRBD1 (6 bases). Germline V CDR1 and CDR2: LGHDT, YNNKEL (reference sequence). V was trimmed by 1 base and J by 0 bases, leaving 15 bases between them. The CDR3 is 17 residues long. CDR3 sequence (DNA): TGTGCCAGCAGCCAAGTCGGCCTGAGACAGGCTAACTATGGCTACACCTTC. Amino acids: CASSQVGLRQANYGYTF.

The gene calls are TRBV4-1 and TRBJ1-4; TRBD1 is a possible D gene (6 bases). V lost 4 bases and J 5 bases, leaving 17 bases between the germline ends. The CDR3 extends over 16 amino acids. CDR1 and CDR2 from the germline V gene are MGHRA and YSYEKL. The CDR3 nucleotides are TGCGCCAGCAGCCTTTTAGGAGGACAGCAAAATGAAAAACTGTTTTTT. Amino acid sequence: CASSLLGGQQNEKLFF.

The chain joins TRBV18 to TRBJ2-5, with 7 positions matching TRBD2. CDR3 length: 14 residues. Germline CDR1 KGHSH, CDR2 LQKENI. J was trimmed by 5 bases and V by 2 bases; bases with no gene match: 5. As DNA, the CDR3 is TGTGCCAGCTCACCAGACTGGACTAGGGAGACCCAGTACTTC. Residues: CASSPDWTRETQYF. The complete variable domain, with remaining parts taken from reference TRBV18 and TRBJ2-5, reads NAGVMQNPRHLVRRRGQEARLRCSPMKGHSHVYWYRQLPEEGLKFMVYLQKENIIDESGMPKERFSAEFPKEGPSILRIQQVVRGDSAAYFCASSPDWTRETQYFGPGTRLLVL.

This sequence joins TRBV5-4 and TRBJ1-2; weak D call: TRBD1 (5 bases). Germline CDR1 is SGHNT and CDR2 is YYREEE (reference sequence). V lost 0 bases, J lost 6 bases, and 12 bases lay in between. The CDR3 runs to 14 residues. Here the CDR3 DNA reads TGTGCCAGCAGCTTGGCCGAAAGGGGCGATGGCTACACCTTC. It encodes CASSLAERGDGYTF. Using reference TRBV5-4 and TRBJ1-2 for the parts outside the CDR3, the full variable domain is ETGVTQSPTHLIKTRGQQVTLRCSSQSGHNTVSWYQQALGQGPQFIFQYYREEENGRGNFPPRFSGLQFPNYSSELNVNALELDDSALYLCASSLAERGDGYTFGSGTRLTVV.

This clone showed up just a few times. The chain combines TRBV5-1 with TRBJ2-7; 10 bases align to TRBD1. This CDR3 contains 17 residues. CDR1 is SGHRS and CDR2 is YFSETQ in the germline V gene. J was trimmed by 1 base and V by 4 bases; bases with no gene match: 11. CDR3: CASSQPGQGTYSYEQYF. CDR3 sequence (DNA): TGCGCCAGCAGCCAACCGGGACAGGGGACATATTCCTACGAGCAGTACTTC.

The genes are TRBV5-6 and TRBJ2-7; 7 bases are a match to TRBD1. Germline trimming cut 4 bases from V and 6 bases from J; bases unmatched to any gene: 13. The CDR3 loop spans 15 amino acids. The germline gives CDR1 SGHDT, CDR2 YYEEEE. The CDR3 protein is CASSKMTGTFREQYF. CDR3 nucleotide sequence: TGTGCCAGCAGCAAGATGACAGGGACCTTTCGCGAGCAGTACTTC.

The rearrangement uses TRBV6-5 and TRBJ1-2; weak D call: TRBD1 (5 bases). V dropped 2 bases and J dropped 2 bases, with 12 bases sitting between them. The CDR3 has 15 residues. Looked up from germline, CDR1 is MNHEY and CDR2 is SVGAGI. CDR3: CASSYARTPNYGYTF. The CDR3 DNA sequence: TGTGCCAGCAGTTACGCCCGGACACCAAACTATGGCTACACCTTC.

J is TRBJ1-4 and V is TRBV30; D is uncertain. CDR1 is GTSNPN and CDR2 is SVGIG in the germline V gene (reference sequence). The ends were cut back, 3 bases at V and 7 bases at J, with 6 bases in the middle. The CDR3 extends over 11 amino acids. CDR3 DNA: TGTGCCTGGAGGGGAGTTGAAAAACTGTTTTTT. This encodes CAWRGVEKLFF.